The next 18 T cell receptor beta chains were all read from a single sample in a study of cytomegalovirus exposure and HLA in healthy donors. The PCR made use of 60 Vbeta and 13 Jbeta primers. Assay used: immunoSEQ multiplex PCR; TCRdb lists only in-frame clones, some missing. The sample carries 150,000 to 200,000 clones, about four fifths recorded once. The sample comprised PBMCs. These TCRs come from a woman aged 18 to 35 in good health and CMV-seropositive.

The chain recombines TRBV7-6 with TRBJ1-1; 8 nucleotides match TRBD1. Germline V gene data show CDR1 as SGHVS and CDR2 as FNYEAQ. Trimming cost V 3 bases and J 5 bases; bases outside gene matches: 8. The CDR3 loop spans 15 amino acids. CDR3 in DNA: TGTGCCAGCAGCTTTCAGGGGGCGTTAGTGACTGAAGCTTTCTTT. Translating it yields CASSFQGALVTEAFF. The variable domain in full, with the rest retrieved from reference TRBV7-6 and TRBJ1-1, is GAGVSQSPRYKVTKRGQDVALRCDPISGHVSLYWYRQALGQGPEFLTYFNYEAQQDKSGLPNDRFSAERPEGSISTLTIQRTEQRDSAMYRCASSFQGALVTEAFFGQGTRLTVV.

V is TRBV7-2 and J is TRBJ1-1; D call uncertain. Between the trimmed V and J ends, which lost 5 bases and 6 bases, there was a span of 10 bases. CDR1 is SGHTA, CDR2 FQGNSA, per germline. The CDR3 totals 12 residues. For the CDR3, the DNA is TGTGCCAGCAGCCCTTACAACGCTGAAGCTTTCTTT. This gives the protein CASSPYNAEAFF. Full variable domain (outside the CDR3, taken from reference TRBV7-2 and TRBJ1-1): GAGVSQSPSNKVTEKGKDVELRCDPISGHTALYWYRQSLGQGLEFLIYFQGNSAPDKSGLPSDRFSAERTGGSVSTLTIQRTQQEDSAVYLCASSPYNAEAFFGQGTRLTVV.

The chain is built from TRBV5-1 and TRBJ2-5, with 14 bases lining up with TRBD2. Germline assignment: CDR1 SGHRS and CDR2 YFSETQ. V dropped 0 bases and J dropped 5; count of bases not matched to a gene: 6. The CDR3 has 17 residues. CDR3 coding DNA: TGCGCCAGCAGCTTGGGCGGGACTAGCGGGGGTTTGGAGACCCAGTACTTC. Amino acids: CASSLGGTSGGLETQYF.

The CDR3 loop is CASSEARGRGAYNEQFF. The CDR3 nucleotides read TGTGCCAGCAGTGAAGCGCGTGGGCGGGGGGCCTACAATGAGCAGTTCTTC. The chain recombines TRBV2 with TRBJ2-1; 8 bases align to TRBD2. Germline CDR1 is SNHLY and CDR2 is FYNNEI. CDR3 size: 17 residues. After removal of 0 bases from V and 2 bases from J, the junction contained 6 bases not matched to a gene.

The chain employs TRBV9 and TRBJ1-2; D is ambiguous. Deletions cut 3 bases from V and 4 bases from J, with 10 bases between. CDR1 is SGDLS and CDR2 is YYNGEE in the germline V gene. This CDR3 is 13 amino acids long. The CDR3 DNA is TGTGCCAGCAGCGAGGGAGACACCTATGGCTACACCTTC. Translated, it gives CASSEGDTYGYTF.

Written as DNA, the CDR3 is TGTGCCAGCTCAAGGGGCGAAAACTATGGCTACACCTTC. Residues: CASSRGENYGYTF. V usage is TRBV18 and J usage is TRBJ1-2, with a tentative D call TRBD1 (5 bases). Germline CDR1 KGHSH, CDR2 LQKENI. Trimming took 5 bases from V and 2 from J, leaving 9 bases between them. CDR3 length: 13 amino acids.

The rearrangement uses TRBV11-2 and TRBJ1-5; D gene ambiguous. V shed 1 base and J shed 1 base, with 8 bases lying between them. Per germline, CDR1 SGHAT and CDR2 FQNNGV. This CDR3 is 15 amino acids long. The CDR3 DNA reads as TGTGCCAGCAGCTTAGTGTCGGGGAGCAATCAGCCCCAGCATTTT. It codes for CASSLVSGSNQPQHF.

The chain couples TRBV4-1 to TRBJ1-5, with 8 bases fitting TRBD1. The CDR3 loop spans 14 amino acids. Germline assignment: CDR1 MGHRA and CDR2 YSYEKL. V gave up 7 bases and J gave up 7 bases; unmatched junction bases: 9. The CDR3 DNA sequence: TGCGCCAGCACCCCCGGACAGGGAGGGCAGCCCCAGCATTTT. It translates to CASTPGQGGQPQHF.

This clone was seen more than once but under ten times. V gene TRBV23-1 combines with J gene TRBJ1-6; D is undetermined. TRBV23-1 is an ORF for which the function is uncertain. The V gene lost 7 bases and the J gene lost 9 bases, with 22 bases spanning the gap. This CDR3 comprises 16 residues. CDR3: CASTHRCSDLSSPLHF. DNA for the CDR3: TGCGCCAGCACCCACCGGTGCTCGGACTTGAGTTCACCCCTCCACTTT.

The CDR3 sequence: CAWSAQEYYEQYF. The CDR3 nucleotides are TGTGCCTGGAGTGCACAGGAATACTACGAGCAGTACTTC. The V gene is TRBV30, the J gene TRBJ2-7; D is possibly TRBD1 (5 bases). CDR3 length: 13 amino acids. Trimming cost V 1 base and J 3 bases, with 10 bases left between them. Per the germline V gene, CDR1 is GTSNPN and CDR2 is SVGIG (reference sequence).

The chain joins TRBV5-4 to TRBJ1-2; D is unclear. The germline V and J ends were trimmed by 0 bases and 3 bases, with 15 bases remaining between them. Germline CDR1 is SGHNT and CDR2 is YYREEE (reference sequence). The CDR3 totals 16 residues. CDR3 region: CASSLGRLSQDYGYTF. CDR3 nucleotide sequence: TGTGCCAGCAGCTTGGGAAGACTATCTCAGGACTATGGCTACACCTTC.

The chain employs TRBV9 and TRBJ2-1, with 10 positions matching TRBD2. CDR1 is SGDLS and CDR2 is YYNGEE in the germline V gene. Trimming cost V 4 bases and J 6 bases; bases outside gene matches: 7. The CDR3 extends over 15 amino acids. CDR3 sequence reads: CASSSSGGATNEQFF. The CDR3 DNA follows: TGTGCCAGCAGCTCCAGCGGGGGGGCTACCAATGAGCAGTTCTTC.

The chain combines TRBV7-9 with TRBJ1-6; D is unclear. The germline V gene encodes CDR1 SEHNR and CDR2 FQNEAQ (reference sequence). V was cut by 1 base and J by 15 bases, with 10 bases left in between. The CDR3 length is 12 residues. The CDR3 DNA follows: TGTGCCAGCAGCTTAGGGGCAGCTTTCCTCCACTTT. Protein product: CASSLGAAFLHF. Full variable domain (outside the CDR3, taken from reference TRBV7-9 and TRBJ1-6): DTGVSQNPRHKITKRGQNVTFRCDPISEHNRLYWYRQTLGQGPEFLTYFQNEAQLEKSRLLSDRFSAERPKGSFSTLEIQRTEQGDSAMYLCASSLGAAFLHFGNGTRLTVT.

This chain joins TRBV9 and TRBJ1-1, with 7 nucleotides matching TRBD1. With 3 bases clipped from V and 5 bases from J, the junction kept 10 bases outside the gene matches. In germline, CDR1 is SGDLS, CDR2 YYNGEE. The CDR3 extends over 15 amino acids. For the CDR3, the DNA is TGTGCCAGCAGCGACCGACAGGGAGGTTTGACTGAAGCTTTCTTT. This codes for CASSDRQGGLTEAFF. Full variable domain (outside the CDR3, taken from reference TRBV9 and TRBJ1-1): DSGVTQTPKHLITATGQRVTLRCSPRSGDLSVYWYQQSLDQGLQFLIQYYNGEERAKGNILERFSAQQFPDLHSELNLSSLELGDSALYFCASSDRQGGLTEAFFGQGTRLTVV.

This clone was counted a few times. The chain recombines TRBV10-1 with TRBJ2-7; 11 bases are shared with TRBD1. CDR3 length equals 16 residues. The germline gives CDR1 WNHNN, CDR2 SYGVQD (reference sequence). With V trimmed by 2 bases and J by 3 bases, 6 bases remained unmatched. The CDR3 nucleotides are TGCGCCAGCAGTGAGAGGGCCGGGACAGGGGGCTACGAGCAGTACTTC. Translated: CASSERAGTGGYEQYF.

The chain employs TRBV2 and TRBJ2-2; D is perhaps TRBD1 (6 bases). CDR3 length: 14 residues. Germline V gives CDR1 SNHLY, CDR2 FYNNEI. The V end lost 4 bases, the J end lost 5 bases, and 11 bases lay between the germline ends. The CDR3 DNA is TGTGCCAGCAGTGTTTCAGGGGCTACCGGGGAGCTGTTTTTT. It is translated as CASSVSGATGELFF.

The V call is TRBV4-1, the J call TRBJ2-7; no clear D. The CDR3 runs 14 residues. Trimming took off 5 bases at V and 1 base at J, with 12 bases between the two ends. Germline V gene sequence: CDR1 MGHRA, CDR2 YSYEKL. The DNA of the CDR3 is TGCGCCAGCAGCTCGCATGTCCAGTCCTACGAGCAGTACTTC. Translating it yields CASSSHVQSYEQYF.

The sample holds one count of this clone. V is TRBV13 and J is TRBJ2-4, with 7 positions matching TRBD2. This CDR3 contains 15 residues. CDR1 and CDR2 (germline): PRHDT, FYEKMQ (reference sequence). With 3 bases clipped from V and 2 bases from J, the junction kept 4 bases outside the gene matches. The CDR3 nucleotides read TGTGCCAGCAGCTTCCACGGGGGGACCAAAAACATTCAGTACTTC. Residues: CASSFHGGTKNIQYF.